The source of this TCR beta chain is a study of cytomegalovirus exposure and HLA in healthy donors. A remark on this clone: Its specificity is unknown.

In the PCR, 60 Vbeta and 13 Jbeta primers were used. Clones were read by immunoSEQ multiplex PCR, and TCRdb kept only the in-frame ones, dropping some. The sample includes roughly 100,000 clones. The CDR3 totals 17 residues. The germline V gene has CDR1 SGDLS and CDR2 YYNGEE. Trimming took 3 bases from V and 5 from J, leaving 21 bases between them. Points from the study as a whole: Researchers counted around 180 TCR beta chains as cytomegalovirus-associated. The authors judged a highly shared variant cluster likely a sequencing artifact. Highest at DRB1 and lowest at HLA-C, TCR association rates differed among HLA loci in a later analysis.

Sequenced: PBMCs. The rearrangement joins TRBV9 to TRBJ2-1; maybe TRBD2 (6 bases). This TCR derives from a man in his fifties in good health and CMV-seronegative. DNA for the CDR3: TGTGCCAGCAGCGCGACTTTAACGGGGGTCAGGAACAATGAGCAGTTCTTC. Amino acid sequence: CASSATLTGVRNNEQFF.